This T cell receptor (beta chain) was sequenced during a study of T cells in Graves' hyperthyroidism and ophthalmopathy. Looking at the study overall: At the time of initial diagnosis and before any treatment, peripheral blood was collected.

CDR1 and CDR2 (germline): LGHDT, YNNKEL (reference sequence). V was cut by 0 bases and J by 6 bases, with 15 bases left in between. This CDR3 has 15 amino acids. TCR beta CDR3 regions were amplified from RNA. The TCR CDR3 was amplified in a first-round RT-PCR using the HTBI primer set. TCRdb itself ran the multiplex PCR reads through MiXCR, one entry per CDR3 protein. The profile shows fewer than 650,000 distinct CDR3 sequences, approximately 15% of them singletons. On the basis of clinical symptoms, serum thyroxine and TRAb, thyroid ultrasound and orbital computed tomography, diagnoses were made. Using around 10 ml of fresh peripheral blood, PBMCs were prepared.

The sequenced material came from blood. The sequence was obtained from a woman aged 30 to 39 with Graves' hyperthyroidism that later progressed to Graves' ophthalmopathy. This chain joins TRBV3-1 and TRBJ2-7, with no clear D. The CDR3 protein is CASSQDHVDLSEQYF. The CDR3 region has the DNA TGTGCCAGCAGCCAAGATCACGTGGATCTGAGCGAGCAGTACTTC.